This entry lists 17 T cell receptor beta chains sequenced from one sample in a study of T cell responses to AZD1222 COVID-19 vaccine. Generated by immunoSEQ multiplex PCR, the TCRdb table keeps only in-frame clones and is missing some. Of about 120,000 clones detected, 80% to 90% appear once; the ten largest clones hold approximately 2.4%. The specimen comprised peripheral blood, sampled on day 0 of AZD1222 vaccination. Receptor source: an adult in good health.

The chain links TRBV18 to TRBJ1-1, with 10 bases matching TRBD1. Germline assignment: CDR1 KGHSH and CDR2 LQKENI. CDR3 size: 15 residues. V trimming: 0 bases; J trimming: 7 bases; junction bases outside the gene matches: 5. The CDR3 coding sequence is TGTGCCAGCTCACCACCGGGACAGGGGAATGGTGAAGCTTTCTTT. Amino acid sequence: CASSPPGQGNGEAFF.

This clone was picked up one time. The gene calls are TRBV28 and TRBJ1-2; D is perhaps TRBD1 (5 bases). With 5 bases removed from V and 4 bases from J, the gap between germline ends came to 11 bases. CDR1 MDHEN and CDR2 SYDVKM come from the germline V gene. This CDR3 contains 13 residues. CDR3 loop: CASSPGTFYGYTF. The CDR3 nucleotides are TGTGCCAGCAGTCCCGGGACCTTCTATGGCTACACCTTC.

The rearrangement uses TRBV2 and TRBJ2-1, with TRBD2 as a possible D gene (5 bases). CDR1 and CDR2 (germline): SNHLY, FYNNEI. V gave up 7 bases and J gave up 4 bases, with 20 bases separating them. CDR3 length: 16 residues. The CDR3 protein is CASTGGLGPKYNEQFF. In DNA form, the CDR3 reads TGTGCCAGCACGGGCGGGCTCGGACCCAAATACAATGAGCAGTTCTTC.

The chain is built from TRBV5-1 and TRBJ1-2, with D possibly matching TRBD1 (6 bases). Germline lookup yields CDR1 SGHRS and CDR2 YFSETQ. V gave up 7 bases and J gave up 4 bases, with 20 bases separating them. CDR3 length: 15 residues. For the CDR3, the DNA is TGCGCCAGCGCAAACCCAGGGGAAAGTGTCTATGGCTACACCTTC. Translated: CASANPGESVYGYTF.

The chain joins TRBV21-1 to TRBJ2-1; the D call TRBD1 from the table was never checked on the DNA. TRBV21-1 is noted as a pseudogene. The CDR3 sequence is 14 residues long. CDR3 loop: CASPTGGSYNEQFF. In DNA, the CDR3 is TGTGCCAGTCCGACAGGGGGCTCCTACAATGAGCAGTTCTTC.

This sequence joins TRBV6-2 or TRBV6-3 and TRBJ1-5; 7 bases are a match to TRBD1. CDR3 size: 17 residues. Germline V gene sequence: CDR1 MNHEY, CDR2 SVGEGT. Trimming at V came to 1 base and at J to 1 base, leaving 7 bases not matched to a gene. The CDR3 DNA is TGTGCCAGCAGTTACTGGGCAGGGGGTCGAAGCAATCAGCCCCAGCATTTT. Translating gives CASSYWAGGRSNQPQHF.

The chain has TRBV5-6 and TRBJ2-3; D is perhaps TRBD1 (5 bases). V was trimmed by 1 base and J by 5 bases, leaving 14 bases between them. Germline CDR1 reads SGHDT; CDR2 reads YYEEEE. CDR3 length: 15 amino acids. The CDR3 region is CASSLRQGQVDTQYF. The CDR3 DNA follows: TGTGCCAGCAGCTTGCGTCAGGGTCAGGTAGATACGCAGTATTTT. The full variable domain, rest sourced from reference TRBV5-6 and TRBJ2-3, is DAGVTQSPTHLIKTRGQQVTLRCSPKSGHDTVSWYQQALGQGPQFIFQYYEEEERQRGNFPDRFSGHQFPNYSSELNVNALLLGDSALYLCASSLRQGQVDTQYFGPGTRLTVL.

This chain connects TRBV3-1 (or the pseudogene TRBV3-2) to TRBJ2-7; D unresolved. The CDR3 totals 13 residues. V was clipped by 6 bases and J by 7 bases, with 16 bases between them. Germline V lookup: CDR1 LGHDT, CDR2 YNNKEL (reference sequence). CDR3 in amino acids: CASSFLGEWEQYF. The CDR3 DNA is TGTGCCAGCAGTTTCTTAGGAGAGTGGGAGCAGTACTTC.

This clone was recorded once. This rearrangement joins TRBV9 to TRBJ2-3, with 7 bases lining up with TRBD1. Per the germline V gene, CDR1 is SGDLS and CDR2 is YYNGEE. The CDR3 sequence is 16 residues long. With V trimmed by 0 bases and J by 1 base, 5 bases remained unmatched. CDR3 DNA sequence: TGTGCCAGCAGCGTAGTCCCAACAGGGGGCACAGATACGCAGTATTTT. As protein: CASSVVPTGGTDTQYF.

The V call is TRBV6-4, the J call TRBJ2-2; D is undetermined. The CDR3 consists of 14 residues. V was cut by 6 bases and J by 6 bases, with 14 bases left in between. Germline V gene data show CDR1 as MRHNA and CDR2 as SNTAGT. CDR3 protein: CASSPDPYPGELFF. CDR3 DNA sequence: TGTGCCAGCAGCCCCGACCCGTATCCCGGGGAGCTGTTTTTT.

The V call is TRBV5-1, the J call TRBJ2-3, with 7 bases aligning to TRBD2. The V segment lost 7 bases and the J segment 1 base; nucleotides outside the gene matches: 6. Germline CDR1 SGHRS, CDR2 YFSETQ. The CDR3 has 14 residues. The CDR3 region is CASAPSGRTDTQYF. DNA for the CDR3: TGCGCCAGCGCCCCTAGCGGCCGCACAGATACGCAGTATTTT.

This clone was picked up a small number of times. CDR3 amino acids: CASSAKIQGTGELFF. The CDR3 DNA follows: TGTGCCAGCAGCGCCAAGATACAGGGGACCGGGGAGCTGTTTTTT. V gene TRBV9 combines with J gene TRBJ2-2; 7 bases align to TRBD1. Trimming removed 3 bases from V and 5 bases from J; junction bases left unmatched: 7. This CDR3 region has 15 residues. Germline V gene sequence: CDR1 SGDLS, CDR2 YYNGEE.

V usage is TRBV5-1 and J usage is TRBJ2-1; 13 positions agree with TRBD2. The CDR3 extends over 14 amino acids. The junction had 4 bases not matched to a gene; V was cut back by 3 bases and J by 10 bases. CDR1 is SGHRS and CDR2 is YFSETQ in the germline V gene. For the CDR3, the DNA is TGCGCCAGCAGCTCAGGACTAGCGGGAGCCGAGCAGTTCTTC. Its protein product is CASSSGLAGAEQFF.

The CDR3 region is CASSLGQLIHEQYF. CDR3 DNA sequence: TGTGCCAGCAGCTTAGGACAGCTTATCCACGAGCAGTACTTC. The chain links TRBV11-2 to TRBJ2-7, with a tentative D call TRBD1 (5 bases). V was clipped by 1 base and J by 5 bases, with 12 bases between them. This CDR3 comprises 14 residues. Germline CDR1 is SGHAT and CDR2 is FQNNGV. Together with reference TRBV11-2 and TRBJ2-7, the CDR3 gives the full variable domain: EAGVAQSPRYKIIEKRQSVAFWCNPISGHATLYWYQQILGQGPKLLIQFQNNGVVDDSQLPKDRFSAERLKGVDSTLKIQPAKLEDSAVYLCASSLGQLIHEQYFGPGTRLTVT.

V gene TRBV28 combines with J gene TRBJ2-6; TRBD1 aligns across 7 bases. The junction had 1 base not matched to a gene; V was cut back by 2 bases and J by 0 bases. The germline V gene encodes CDR1 MDHEN and CDR2 SYDVKM. This CDR3 has 16 residues. The CDR3 reads CASSLPGGSGANVLTF. The CDR3 DNA is TGTGCCAGCAGTTTACCAGGGGGCTCTGGGGCCAACGTCCTGACTTTC.

The chain is built from TRBV28 and TRBJ1-4; no definite D call. V was shortened by 3 bases and J by 8 bases, with 10 bases between the two germline ends. The CDR3 extends over 13 amino acids. CDR1 and CDR2 from the germline V gene are MDHEN and SYDVKM. CDR3 sequence reads: CASSFPAGEKLFF. The CDR3 bases are TGTGCCAGCAGTTTCCCAGCGGGGGAAAAACTGTTTTTT.

The chain uses TRBV18 and TRBJ2-3; 11 nucleotides align to TRBD2. Germline-derived CDR1 and CDR2 are KGHSH and LQKENI. This CDR3 is built from 16 residues. J lost 0 bases, V lost 2 bases, and 1 base had no gene match. CDR3 residues: CASSPGTSGSTDTQYF. CDR3 DNA: TGTGCCAGCTCACCAGGGACTAGCGGTAGCACAGATACGCAGTATTTT.